The 5 T cell receptor beta chains reported below all come from one sample, sequenced in a study of blood T cell repertoires in COVID-19 (dated by TCRdb to 2020 to 2021). The library relied on the immunoSEQ multiplex PCR assay. The table was pulled from immuneACCESS by TCRdb, which kept in-frame rearrangements only. Such tables lose some clones; where checked, under half of the loss comes from unresolved V genes, and the rest has no known cause. This sample lists about 74,000 clones; 88% were detected once. 2.5% to 3% of the sample goes to the ten largest clones. The specimen was peripheral blood. These receptors were taken from a man between 65 and 80 years old with active or convalescent COVID-19.

The genes are TRBV5-1 and TRBJ2-3; the match to TRBD2 covers 10 bases. The CDR3 contains 16 residues. With V trimmed by 4 bases and J by 4 bases, 9 bases remained unmatched. Germline assignment: CDR1 SGHRS and CDR2 YFSETQ. The CDR3 DNA reads TGCGCCAGCAGCACCAAGCGGGAGGGCCGCGCAGATACGCAGTATTTT. This codes for CASSTKREGRADTQYF.

The V gene is TRBV14, the J gene TRBJ1-6; maybe TRBD1 (5 bases). CDR3 length: 13 amino acids. V was cut by 5 bases and J by 10 bases, with 12 bases left in between. Germline CDR1 and CDR2: SGHDN and FVKESK. CDR3 in amino acids: CASSTQGASPLHF. CDR3 nucleotide sequence: TGTGCCAGCAGCACTCAAGGGGCCTCACCCCTCCACTTT.

The chain joins TRBV30 to TRBJ1-2, with TRBD1 identical over 9 bases. The CDR3 spans 14 residues. The junction had 10 bases not matched to a gene; V was cut back by 3 bases and J by 8 bases. The germline CDR1 and CDR2 sequences are GTSNPN and SVGIG (reference sequence). In DNA form, the CDR3 reads TGTGCCTGGAGATCCACAGGGGGCGCGAGGGGCTACACCTTC. Amino acid sequence: CAWRSTGGARGYTF.

This clone appeared a single time. The rearrangement links TRBV2 to TRBJ1-6; TRBD1 might be the D (5 bases). V lost 6 bases, J lost 6 bases, and 12 bases lay in between. The CDR3 contains 14 residues. CDR1 and CDR2 from the germline V gene are SNHLY and FYNNEI. The CDR3 sequence: CASSIDSFNSPLHF. In DNA, the CDR3 is TGTGCCAGCAGCATCGACAGCTTTAATTCACCCCTCCACTTT.

This chain uses TRBV2 with TRBJ1-2; D is perhaps TRBD1 (6 bases). Deletions cut 5 bases from V and 8 bases from J, with 15 bases between. This CDR3 is built from 13 residues. The germline gives CDR1 SNHLY, CDR2 FYNNEI. Written as DNA, the CDR3 is TGTGCCAGCAGTTACGGACAGATCCAAGGCTACACCTTC. This translates into CASSYGQIQGYTF.